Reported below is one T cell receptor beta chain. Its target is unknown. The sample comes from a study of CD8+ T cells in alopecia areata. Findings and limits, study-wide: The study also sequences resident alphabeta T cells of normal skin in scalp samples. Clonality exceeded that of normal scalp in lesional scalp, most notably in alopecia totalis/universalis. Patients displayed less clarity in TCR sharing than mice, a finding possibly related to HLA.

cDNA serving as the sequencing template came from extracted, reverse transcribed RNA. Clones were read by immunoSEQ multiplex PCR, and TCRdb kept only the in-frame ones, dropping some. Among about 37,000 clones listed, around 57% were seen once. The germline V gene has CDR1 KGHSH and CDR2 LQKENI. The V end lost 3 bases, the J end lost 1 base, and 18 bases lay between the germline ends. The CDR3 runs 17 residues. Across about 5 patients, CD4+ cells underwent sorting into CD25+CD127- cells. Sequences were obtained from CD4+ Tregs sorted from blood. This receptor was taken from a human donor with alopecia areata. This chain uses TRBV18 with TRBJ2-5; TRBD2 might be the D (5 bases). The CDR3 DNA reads TGTGCCAGCTCACCGTTCGAGGAGGTGCAACCCCAAGAGACCCAGTACTTC. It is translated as CASSPFEEVQPQETQYF.